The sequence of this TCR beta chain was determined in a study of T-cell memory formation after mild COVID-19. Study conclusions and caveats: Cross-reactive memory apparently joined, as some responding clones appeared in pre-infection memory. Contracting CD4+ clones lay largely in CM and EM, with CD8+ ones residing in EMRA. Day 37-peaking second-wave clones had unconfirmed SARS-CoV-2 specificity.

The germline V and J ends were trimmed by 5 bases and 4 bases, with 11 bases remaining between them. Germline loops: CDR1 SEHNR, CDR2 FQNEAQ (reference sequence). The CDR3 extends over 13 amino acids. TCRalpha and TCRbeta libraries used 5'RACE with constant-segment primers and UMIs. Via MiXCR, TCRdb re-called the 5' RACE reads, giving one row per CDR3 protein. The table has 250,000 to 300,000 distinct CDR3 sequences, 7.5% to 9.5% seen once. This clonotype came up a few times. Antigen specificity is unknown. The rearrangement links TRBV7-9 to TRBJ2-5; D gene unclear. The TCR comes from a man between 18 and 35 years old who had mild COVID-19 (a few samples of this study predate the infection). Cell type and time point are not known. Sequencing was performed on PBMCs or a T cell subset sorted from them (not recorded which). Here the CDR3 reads CASSANTGETQYF. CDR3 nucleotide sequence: TGTGCCAGCAGCGCTAACACTGGAGAGACCCAGTACTTC. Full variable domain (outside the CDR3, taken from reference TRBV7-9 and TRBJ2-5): DTGVSQNPRHKITKRGQNVTFRCDPISEHNRLYWYRQTLGQGPEFLTYFQNEAQLEKSRLLSDRFSAERPKGSFSTLEIQRTEQGDSAMYLCASSANTGETQYFGPGTRLLVL.